This T cell receptor beta chain was sequenced for a study of regulatory T cells in long-lasting Graves disease. Study as a whole: Antithyroid drugs had been given to newly diagnosed Graves' patients for under 3 months.

In building TCR beta libraries, iRepertoire HTBI primers were used together with Arm-PCR of CDR3 regions. TCRdb ran MiXCR on the multiplex PCR reads and lists one entry per CDR3 protein. The sample yields some 230,000 distinct CDR3 sequences, 15% to 20% seen once. Time point described: newly diagnosed GD, antithyroid drugs for less than 3 months. From RNA extracted from PBMCs, the TCR library was made. EDTA tubes were used for drawing around 9.7 milliliters of peripheral blood. This CDR3 spans 16 amino acids. Germline V gene sequence: CDR1 SNHLY, CDR2 FYNNEI. Remarks on this clonotype: A far larger clone is one base from this, pointing to a likely read error.

This chain uses TRBV2 with TRBJ2-1, with a tentative D call TRBD1 (6 bases). This receptor was taken from a female donor with Graves disease. Sequenced material: peripheral blood mononuclear cells (PBMCs), taken at new diagnosis, from a patient treated with antithyroid drugs. The CDR3 here is CAISESSGAGCNEQFF. Written as DNA, the CDR3 is TGTGCCATCAGTGAGTCGTCAGGGGCTGGCTGCAATGAGCAGTTCTTC.